The clone carrying this T cell receptor beta chain has just a few counts. TCRdb re-called the 5' RACE reads through MiXCR, storing one row per CDR3 protein. Of 460,000 or so distinct CDR3 sequences listed, 12% to 15% are singletons. The donor group consisted entirely of healthy Caucasians. Germline V lookup: CDR1 MNHNS, CDR2 SASEGT. This CDR3 is built from 16 residues. V gave up 6 bases and J gave up 7 bases; unmatched junction bases: 8. This specimen belongs to a study of identical twins. The data were also submitted as part of a second study, on yellow fever vaccine responses in identical twins. That investigation notes: Twins reportedly appeared to share part of their vaccine T cell response while keeping part individual.

The V gene is TRBV6-1, the J gene TRBJ1-6, with 11 bases identical to TRBD1. This receptor was identified in a woman under 30 in good health. The sample consisted of CD4+ T cells sorted from blood. The DNA for the CDR3 is TGTGCCAGCAGCAACGGACAGGGGGCTTCGAATTCACCCCTCCACTTT. Translated: CASSNGQGASNSPLHF.